The 24 T cell receptor beta chains given below trace back to one sample, sequenced in a study of blood T cells in healthy people across ages. A sample-barcoded 5' primer and a J-beta primer mix were used in a second PCR of roughly 7 to 12 cycles. One entry per CDR3 protein results from TCRdb running MiXCR on the 5' RACE reads. The sample holds some 1.4 million distinct CDR3 sequences, roughly 45% seen once. Sequenced material: blood. The origin of the receptors is a woman younger than 30 in good health.

This rearrangement joins TRBV20-1 to TRBJ2-3, with 8 bases that match TRBD1. CDR1 DFQATT and CDR2 SNEGSKA come from the germline V gene (reference sequence). This CDR3 has 15 amino acids. Unmatched junction bases numbered 9, after V lost 1 base and J lost 6 bases. The CDR3 reads CSARVPGTGGDTQYF. In DNA form, the CDR3 reads TGCAGTGCTAGAGTCCCCGGAACAGGGGGGGATACGCAGTATTTT.

V and J are TRBV2 and TRBJ2-6; D unresolved. Germline V gives CDR1 SNHLY, CDR2 FYNNEI. Trimming took off 6 bases at V and 0 bases at J, with 9 bases between the two ends. The CDR3 spans 15 residues. CDR3 nucleotides: TGTGCCAGCAGGCCCCAGGCCTCTGGGGCCAACGTCCTGACTTTC. It is translated as CASRPQASGANVLTF.

This clonotype has more than one count but fewer than ten. The genes are TRBV3-1 and TRBJ1-5; D uncertain. Germline lookup yields CDR1 LGHDT and CDR2 YNNKEL (reference sequence). V was cut by 0 bases and J by 4 bases, with 10 bases left in between. The CDR3 length is 15 residues. The CDR3 protein is CASSQEGLGNQPQHF. The CDR3 bases are TGTGCCAGCAGCCAAGAGGGTTTGGGGAATCAGCCCCAGCATTTT.

V usage is TRBV18 and J usage is TRBJ2-7, with 7 bases matching TRBD2. Germline V gene lookup returns CDR1 KGHSH and CDR2 LQKENI. The CDR3 totals 15 residues. V dropped 3 bases and J dropped 0; count of bases not matched to a gene: 5. The CDR3 spells CASSPPGRSSYEQYF. Here the CDR3 DNA reads TGTGCCAGCTCACCTCCCGGGAGGTCCTCCTACGAGCAGTACTTC.

The gene calls are TRBV15 and TRBJ2-6; D remains unclear. CDR3 length equals 16 residues. Germline loops: CDR1 LNHNV, CDR2 YYDKDF (reference sequence). V lost 5 bases to trimming and J lost 0 bases, with 11 bases between them. CDR3 protein: CATSETHYSGANVLTF. The CDR3 DNA sequence: TGTGCCACCAGCGAGACACACTACTCTGGGGCCAACGTCCTGACTTTC.

CDR3 sequence (DNA): TGCAGCGTCAGGGGCGTCACTAACTACGAGCAGTACTTC. Its translation is CSVRGVTNYEQYF. The rearrangement links TRBV29-1 to TRBJ2-7; a possible D gene is TRBD1 (6 bases). The CDR3 length is 13 residues. CDR1 is SQVTM, CDR2 ANQGSEA, per germline. V dropped 6 bases and J dropped 3 bases, with 15 bases sitting between them.

This chain links TRBV28 with TRBJ2-7; 7 bases are a match to TRBD1. Germline CDR1 is MDHEN and CDR2 is SYDVKM. With 7 bases clipped from V and 4 bases from J, the junction kept 13 bases outside the gene matches. This CDR3 has 15 residues. The CDR3 is CASNKQGRLHYEQYF. The CDR3 DNA sequence: TGTGCCAGCAATAAACAGGGGCGGCTACATTACGAGCAGTACTTC.

The chain is built from TRBV2 and TRBJ1-1, with D possibly TRBD1 on 6 matching bases. The V gene lost 8 bases and the J gene lost 5 bases, with 15 bases spanning the gap. The CDR3 length is 13 residues. Germline assignment: CDR1 SNHLY and CDR2 FYNNEI. The CDR3: CASPRITGTEAFF. The CDR3 nucleotides are TGTGCCAGCCCACGGATTACAGGGACTGAAGCTTTCTTT. Drawing the rest from reference TRBV2 and TRBJ1-1, the complete variable domain is EPEVTQTPSHQVTQMGQEVILRCVPISNHLYFYWYRQILGQKVEFLVSFYNNEISEKSEIFDDQFSVERPDGSNFTLKIRSTKLEDSAMYFCASPRITGTEAFFGQGTRLTVV.

The J gene is TRBJ1-1, the V gene TRBV29-1; the D gene is possibly TRBD1 (5 bases). From germline, CDR1 is SQVTM and CDR2 ANQGSEA. There are 14 residues in the CDR3. Between the trimmed V and J ends, which lost 7 bases and 2 bases, there was a span of 17 bases. This CDR3 reads CSAKGRVGNTEAFF. CDR3 nucleotides: TGCAGCGCCAAGGGGAGGGTCGGAAACACTGAAGCTTTCTTT.

This clonotype was observed once. The chain employs TRBV10-3 and TRBJ2-1, with a weak D call TRBD2 (7 bases). Germline V gene lookup returns CDR1 ENHRY and CDR2 SYGVKD. V shed 6 bases and J shed 3 bases, with 24 bases lying between them. The CDR3 loop spans 18 amino acids. The CDR3 DNA reads TGTGCCATCAGGGGCCCCGGACTAGAGGGGGATGGCTACAATGAGCAGTTCTTC. It translates to CAIRGPGLEGDGYNEQFF.

This chain connects TRBV11-2 to TRBJ2-1; 7 bases agree with TRBD1. Germline V gives CDR1 SGHAT, CDR2 FQNNGV. The V gene end was trimmed by 5 bases and the J gene end by 10 bases; junction bases not matched to a gene: 14. The CDR3 has 15 amino acids. CDR3 in amino acids: CASSRDPGQHYEQFF. In nucleotides, the CDR3 is TGTGCCAGCAGCCGTGATCCGGGACAGCACTACGAGCAGTTCTTC. The whole variable domain, filled in from reference TRBV11-2 and TRBJ2-1, reads EAGVAQSPRYKIIEKRQSVAFWCNPISGHATLYWYQQILGQGPKLLIQFQNNGVVDDSQLPKDRFSAERLKGVDSTLKIQPAKLEDSAVYLCASSRDPGQHYEQFFGPGTRLTVL.

J is TRBJ2-1 and V is TRBV20-1, with TRBD2 matching 9 bases. Per the germline V gene, CDR1 is DFQATT and CDR2 is SNEGSKA (reference sequence). J was trimmed by 5 bases and V by 6 bases; bases with no gene match: 11. The CDR3 consists of 15 residues. CDR3 DNA: TGCAGTGCACCTAAAGGACTAGCGCTAGACAATGAGCAGTTCTTC. Translating it yields CSAPKGLALDNEQFF.

A few counts support this clonotype. This chain's CDR3 is CSCALGAYGTDTQYF. CDR3 in DNA: TGCAGTTGTGCGCTGGGGGCCTATGGCACAGATACGCAGTATTTT. The gene calls are TRBV20-1 and TRBJ2-3, with TRBD1 as a possible D gene (6 bases). The V gene lost 8 bases and the J gene lost 1 base, with 19 bases spanning the gap. Germline CDR1 DFQATT, CDR2 SNEGSKA (reference sequence). The CDR3 has 15 amino acids.

The chain employs TRBV5-1 and TRBJ2-3; no reliable D call. V dropped 3 bases and J dropped 1 base, with 18 bases sitting between them. CDR1 and CDR2 from the germline V gene are SGHRS and YFSETQ. This CDR3 contains 17 residues. CDR3 region: CASSSPLARTGTDTQYF. The CDR3, as DNA: TGCGCCAGCAGCTCCCCTTTGGCTAGGACGGGCACAGATACGCAGTATTTT.

J is TRBJ2-1 and V is TRBV30, with TRBD1 matching over 7 bases. The CDR3 spans 15 residues. V was pared by 8 bases and J by 0 bases, with 10 bases of the junction left unmatched. Germline V CDR1 and CDR2: GTSNPN, SVGIG (reference sequence). The CDR3 protein is CAGTGRTGSYNEQFF. CDR3 DNA: TGTGCCGGAACTGGACGGACAGGCTCCTACAATGAGCAGTTCTTC.

The genes are TRBV11-2 and TRBJ1-2; 10 bases align to TRBD1. V gave up 5 bases and J gave up 7 bases; unmatched junction bases: 7. Germline-derived CDR1 and CDR2 are SGHAT and FQNNGV. The CDR3 extends over 14 amino acids. CDR3: CASSLGTGEAGYTF. The CDR3 region has the DNA TGTGCCAGCAGCCTTGGGACAGGGGAGGCTGGCTACACCTTC.

This clonotype was found a few times. DNA for the CDR3: TGTGCCAGCAGCCAAGTCCCGGCCTCCAATGAGCAGTTCTTC. This translates into CASSQVPASNEQFF. The chain links TRBV14 to TRBJ2-1; D is unclear. V was cut by 1 base and J by 6 bases, with 10 bases left in between. Per germline, CDR1 SGHDN and CDR2 FVKESK. The CDR3 covers 14 residues.

The chain is built from TRBV5-8 and TRBJ1-4, with 12 nucleotides matching TRBD1. The germline gives CDR1 SGHTS, CDR2 YDEGEE. The length of the CDR3 is 16 residues. V was pared by 4 bases and J by 8 bases, with 9 bases of the junction left unmatched. The CDR3 reads CASSRGQGATEEKLFF. The DNA of the CDR3 is TGTGCCAGCAGCAGGGGACAGGGGGCGACGGAAGAAAAACTGTTTTTT.

The V gene is TRBV3-1, the J gene TRBJ2-2, with 8 bases identical to TRBD1. The germline gives CDR1 LGHDT, CDR2 YNNKEL (reference sequence). The CDR3 runs to 15 residues. The V gene end was trimmed by 8 bases and the J gene end by 4 bases; junction bases not matched to a gene: 9. The CDR3 is CASAGGALGTGELFF. The CDR3 DNA sequence: TGTGCCAGCGCAGGGGGCGCGTTGGGCACCGGGGAGCTGTTTTTT.

The rearrangement links TRBV7-9 to TRBJ2-4; weak D call: TRBD2 (5 bases). The germline gives CDR1 SEHNR, CDR2 FQNEAQ (reference sequence). The CDR3 totals 16 residues. Trimming removed 5 bases from V and 0 bases from J, with 14 bases in between. The CDR3 region has the DNA TGTGCCAGCAGCCGCGTGGGAGTTCTAGCCAAAAACATTCAGTACTTC. This sequence encodes CASSRVGVLAKNIQYF.

V gene TRBV27 combines with J gene TRBJ2-7; D uncertain. The CDR3 runs 14 residues. V dropped 5 bases and J dropped 4 bases, with 15 bases sitting between them. Germline values: CDR1 MNHEY, CDR2 SMNVEV (reference sequence). The CDR3 is CASSRATGSYEQYF. In nucleotides, the CDR3 is TGTGCCAGCAGTCGGGCGACGGGTTCTTACGAGCAGTACTTC.

The chain links TRBV6-5 to TRBJ2-1, with D possibly being TRBD1 (5 bases). Trimming took off 2 bases at V and 1 base at J, with 12 bases between the two ends. The CDR3 sequence is 16 residues long. Germline CDR1 reads MNHEY; CDR2 reads SVGAGI. The CDR3 here is CASSYGASPSYNEQFF. In nucleotides, the CDR3 is TGTGCCAGCAGTTACGGGGCCAGCCCGTCCTACAATGAGCAGTTCTTC.

A few counts support this clonotype. The V and J genes are TRBV6-5 and TRBJ1-1, with D hard to call. Deletions cut 5 bases from V and 0 bases from J, with 10 bases between. CDR3 length: 14 amino acids. Germline CDR1 is MNHEY and CDR2 is SVGAGI. CDR3 sequence reads: CASSTRYMNTEAFF. CDR3 coding DNA: TGTGCCAGCAGTACGAGGTACATGAACACTGAAGCTTTCTTT.

The chain recombines TRBV5-1 with TRBJ2-3; 8 nucleotides align to TRBD2. CDR3 length: 16 amino acids. V was pared by 1 base and J by 5 bases, with 9 bases of the junction left unmatched. Germline V gives CDR1 SGHRS, CDR2 YFSETQ. The CDR3 DNA is TGCGCCAGCAGCTTGAGGTACGGGAGGGCCGAAGATACGCAGTATTTT. Translating it yields CASSLRYGRAEDTQYF.